The T cell receptor beta chain described here comes from a study of shared clonotypes between healthy human individuals. Sequenced by immunoSEQ multiplex PCR; TCRdb stores in-frame clones only, minus some. The table includes 2 million to 2.5 million clones, less than 95% detected once. In germline, CDR1 is SGHAT, CDR2 FQDESV (reference sequence). This CDR3 has 14 amino acids. Unmatched junction bases numbered 8, after V lost 6 bases and J lost 3 bases. Concerning this clone itself: Its antigen is unidentified.

Study observations and caveats: Some naive CD4 clonotypes, about 5%, turned up in common across several donors.

The clonotype was recovered from a man aged 18-30 years in good health. Some clones in this sample may be carry-over from other donors' samples. Specimen: naive CD4+ T cells from PBMCs. Subset: CD45RA+ positively selected. The chain couples TRBV11-1 to TRBJ2-7; 7 bases agree with TRBD2. This CDR3 reads CASRSGTNFYEQYF. The CDR3 DNA reads as TGTGCCAGCAGATCCGGGACTAACTTCTACGAGCAGTACTTC.